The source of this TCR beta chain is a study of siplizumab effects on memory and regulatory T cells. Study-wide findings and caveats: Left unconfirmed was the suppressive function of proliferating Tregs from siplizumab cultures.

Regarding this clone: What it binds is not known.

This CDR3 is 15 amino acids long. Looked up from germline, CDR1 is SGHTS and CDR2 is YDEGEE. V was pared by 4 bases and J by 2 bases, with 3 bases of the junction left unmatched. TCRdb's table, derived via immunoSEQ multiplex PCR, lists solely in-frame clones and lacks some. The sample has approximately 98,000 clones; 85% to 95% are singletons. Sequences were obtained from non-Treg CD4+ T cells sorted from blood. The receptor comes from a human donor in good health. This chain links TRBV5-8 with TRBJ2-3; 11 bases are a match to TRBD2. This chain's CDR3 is CASSRGLADTDTQYF. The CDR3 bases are TGTGCCAGCAGCAGGGGACTAGCGGACACAGATACGCAGTATTTT.